Below, 20 T cell receptor beta chains from the same sample are listed, as sequenced in a study of T cell clusters in autoimmune cytopenias (dated by TCRdb to the late 2010s). Sequencing took place on an Illumina MiSeq. TRB rearrangements were amplified by multiplex PCR following a touch-down protocol, with the TRB-A and TRB-B primer pools mixed in one tube. TCRdb reprocessed the reads; each CDR3 protein sequence makes one entry, and DNA is unavailable. The sample table on file contains approximately 6,100 distinct CDR3 sequences. Jointly, the top ten make up around 19% of the sample. TRB amplification used about 0.25 ug of peripheral blood genomic DNA, tens of thousands of genome equivalents, per sample. Sequencing used peripheral blood. Source of these receptors: a human donor with an autoimmune cytopenia or autoimmune hepatitis (not recorded which).

The gene calls are TRBV6-2 or TRBV6-3 and TRBJ2-7; the TCRdb D gene call, TRBD1, has no DNA to confirm it. Germline loops: CDR1 MNHEY, CDR2 SVGEGT. CDR3 length: 16 residues. CDR3 residues: CASNLPGGGRSYEQYF.

This clonotype is called medium-sized based on its frequency. V and J are TRBV19 and TRBJ1-4; as DNA is missing, the TRBD1 call by TCRdb cannot be tested. CDR1 is LNHDA and CDR2 is SQIVND in the germline V gene (reference sequence). The CDR3 has 15 amino acids. CDR3 sequence: CASSPPAGGREKLFF.

This clonotype registers medium-sized (0.01 to 0.1%) by frequency. This chain links TRBV19 with TRBJ2-1; TCRdb's D call of TRBD1 is untestable without DNA. Per the germline V gene, CDR1 is LNHDA and CDR2 is SQIVND (reference sequence). The CDR3 runs 17 residues. The CDR3 sequence is CASSIDMGGLSYNEQFF.

This chain links TRBV12-3 or TRBV12-4 with TRBJ2-4. The CDR3 sequence is 13 residues long. This CDR3 reads CASSLMVGNIQYF.

The chain uses TRBV12-3 or TRBV12-4 and TRBJ1-4; lacking DNA, the TRBD1 call made by TCRdb goes unchecked. The CDR3 length is 17 residues. The CDR3 loop reads CASSSSSQGARVEKLFF.

The rearrangement joins TRBV6-5 to TRBJ2-7; TCRdb designates TRBD1, a call that cannot be tested without DNA. The CDR3 totals 16 residues. Germline V gene data show CDR1 as MNHEY and CDR2 as SVGAGI. CDR3 sequence reads: CASTPSPAPRHYEQYF.

The rearrangement links TRBV20-1 to TRBJ1-2. From germline, CDR1 is DFQATT and CDR2 SNEGSKA (reference sequence). The CDR3 loop spans 13 amino acids. CDR3 sequence reads: CSASVNRNYGYTF.

V gene TRBV7-2 combines with J gene TRBJ2-1; TCRdb calls TRBD2, which cannot be checked without DNA. Germline CDR1 and CDR2: SGHTA and FQGNSA. The CDR3 spans 15 residues. This chain's CDR3 is CASSTERATYNEQFF.

The chain employs TRBV4-1 and TRBJ2-7; TCRdb designates TRBD2, a call that cannot be tested without DNA. CDR1 MGHRA and CDR2 YSYEKL come from the germline V gene. This CDR3 has 13 amino acids. This chain's CDR3 is CASSYREDYEQYF.

V gene TRBV18 combines with J gene TRBJ1-1. This CDR3 region has 12 residues. Germline V lookup: CDR1 KGHSH, CDR2 LQKENI. CDR3 protein: CASSPPSTEAFF.

This rearrangement joins TRBV20-1 to TRBJ1-2; the D call from TCRdb, TRBD1, cannot be confirmed without DNA. This CDR3 comprises 15 residues. Germline V gene data show CDR1 as DFQATT and CDR2 as SNEGSKA (reference sequence). CDR3 in amino acids: CSARVSGGDGYGYTF.

V usage is TRBV24-1 and J usage is TRBJ2-3; with no DNA, the TCRdb D assignment of TRBD1 cannot be verified. This CDR3 contains 16 residues. Germline V lookup: CDR1 KGHDR, CDR2 SFDVKD. The CDR3 protein is CATSDHRVGKPDTQYF.

The chain carries TRBV19 and TRBJ1-6; TCRdb proposes TRBD1, but this gene call is untestable without DNA. The CDR3 consists of 15 residues. The germline gives CDR1 LNHDA, CDR2 SQIVND (reference sequence). The CDR3 protein is CASSMGPGGTSPLHF. The variable domain in full, with the rest retrieved from reference TRBV19 and TRBJ1-6, is DGGITQSPKYLFRKEGQNVTLSCEQNLNHDAMYWYRQDPGQGLRLIYYSQIVNDFQKGDIAEGYSVSREKKESFPLTVTSAQKNPTAFYLCASSMGPGGTSPLHFGNGTRLTVT.

This chain uses TRBV12-3 or TRBV12-4 with TRBJ2-1; TCRdb designates TRBD1, a call that cannot be tested without DNA. The CDR3 has 15 amino acids. This CDR3 is CDSTAPGHDYNEQFF.

This clonotype is called medium-sized based on its frequency. The chain recombines TRBV6-4 with TRBJ2-1; TCRdb returns TRBD1, unconfirmable since there is no DNA. Germline-derived CDR1 and CDR2 are MRHNA and SNTAGT. The CDR3 runs 15 residues. The CDR3 reads CASVDRDRVINEQFF.

By frequency, this clonotype registers medium-sized (0.01 to 0.1%). CDR3 in amino acids: CASSTGQGNTGELFF. V usage is TRBV6-6 and J usage is TRBJ2-2; without DNA, the TCRdb call of TRBD1 cannot be checked. This CDR3 comprises 15 residues. Germline lookup yields CDR1 MNHNY and CDR2 SVGAGI (reference sequence).

The rearrangement links TRBV30 to TRBJ1-2; without DNA, the TCRdb call of TRBD1 cannot be checked. The germline V gene has CDR1 GTSNPN and CDR2 SVGIG (reference sequence). This CDR3 is built from 16 residues. The CDR3 here is CAWSQTRTGGSYGYTF.

This clonotype ranks as medium-sized in terms of frequency. The chain carries TRBV19 and TRBJ2-7; TCRdb's D call, TRBD1, is unchecked because there is no DNA. CDR3 length equals 15 residues. Looked up from germline, CDR1 is LNHDA and CDR2 is SQIVND (reference sequence). The CDR3 sequence is CASSIGGANSYEQYF.

The chain joins TRBV20-1 to TRBJ1-1; with no DNA, the TCRdb D assignment of TRBD1 cannot be verified. This CDR3 contains 16 residues. Germline V gene lookup returns CDR1 DFQATT and CDR2 SNEGSKA (reference sequence). CDR3 sequence: CSEVPGSSFMNTEAFF.

This clonotype counts as medium-sized by frequency. The rearrangement joins TRBV11-3 to TRBJ2-7; TCRdb designates TRBD1, a call that cannot be tested without DNA. The CDR3 loop spans 13 amino acids. CDR1 and CDR2 (germline): SGHNT, YENEEA. The CDR3 region is CASSLNGVQGPSF. Combining the CDR3 with reference TRBV11-3 and TRBJ2-7 gives the whole variable domain EAGVVQSPRYKIIEKKQPVAFWCNPISGHNTLYWYLQNLGQGPELLIRYENEEAVDDSQLPKDRFSAERLKGVDSTLKIQPAELGDSAVYLCASSLNGVQGPSFGPGTRLTVT.